These 28 T cell receptor beta chains were all obtained from the same sample, sequenced in a study of PD-1 blockade in classical Hodgkin lymphoma. The protocol was immunoSEQ multiplex PCR, while the TCRdb copy is restricted to in-frame clones and leaves out a portion. The table includes 100,000 or so clones, 80% to 90% detected once. Every patient had relapsed following autologous stem cell transplantation, and cohorts differed in brentuximab vedotin exposure. The input for sequencing was peripheral blood mononuclear cells (PBMCs), taken before the second cycle of nivolumab. The origin of the receptors is a human donor with classical Hodgkin lymphoma.

This chain links TRBV5-4 with TRBJ2-1, with 7 bases identical to TRBD2. The trim removed 0 bases at V and 8 bases at J, leaving 8 bases unmatched. The germline CDR1 and CDR2 sequences are SGHNT and YYREEE (reference sequence). CDR3 length equals 15 residues. This CDR3 reads CASSLDSTSIYEQFF. Written as DNA, the CDR3 is TGTGCCAGCAGCTTGGACTCGACTAGCATCTATGAGCAGTTCTTC. The whole variable domain, remainder taken from reference TRBV5-4 and TRBJ2-1, is ETGVTQSPTHLIKTRGQQVTLRCSSQSGHNTVSWYQQALGQGPQFIFQYYREEENGRGNFPPRFSGLQFPNYSSELNVNALELDDSALYLCASSLDSTSIYEQFFGPGTRLTVL.

This chain connects TRBV6-6 to TRBJ2-2, with a possible D match to TRBD1 (6 bases). The ends were cut back, 2 bases at V and 6 bases at J, with 16 bases in the middle. The CDR3 consists of 16 residues. Germline V gene sequence: CDR1 MNHNY, CDR2 SVGAGI (reference sequence). The CDR3 loop reads CASSYTRPGVPGELFF. The CDR3 nucleotides are TGTGCCAGCAGTTACACAAGGCCAGGGGTCCCCGGGGAGCTGTTTTTT.

The chain combines TRBV10-1 with TRBJ1-1, with a weak D call TRBD1 (6 bases). V lost 8 bases, J lost 0 bases, and 16 bases lay in between. Germline CDR1 WNHNN, CDR2 SYGVQD (reference sequence). This CDR3 region has 15 residues. Written as DNA, the CDR3 is TGCGCCAGCCGCGGCAGGGGATTCATGAACACTGAAGCTTTCTTT. Its translation is CASRGRGFMNTEAFF.

This clone was observed a handful of times. The chain links TRBV27 to TRBJ2-3; D is possibly TRBD1 (5 bases). CDR3 length: 15 amino acids. The germline V and J ends were trimmed by 3 bases and 10 bases, with 20 bases remaining between them. Germline V lookup: CDR1 MNHEY, CDR2 SMNVEV (reference sequence). The CDR3 protein is CASSFSGQALEAQYF. As DNA, the CDR3 is TGTGCCAGCAGTTTTTCAGGGCAGGCCCTTGAGGCGCAGTATTTT.

In this sample, this clone turned up many times. Other DNA sequences in this specimen translate into the identical CDR3. The CDR3: CATSRVGGTDTQYF. As DNA, the CDR3 is TGTGCCACCAGCAGAGTCGGAGGCACAGATACGCAGTATTTT. The chain joins TRBV15 to TRBJ2-3; no clear D. This CDR3 spans 14 amino acids. V dropped 1 base and J dropped 1 base, with 6 bases sitting between them. Germline CDR1 is LNHNV and CDR2 is YYDKDF (reference sequence).

The rearrangement uses TRBV7-8 and TRBJ1-2, with TRBD1 matching 9 bases. The CDR3 loop spans 17 amino acids. Germline values: CDR1 SGHVS, CDR2 FQNEAQ. V shed 6 bases and J 2 bases; nucleotides not matched to a gene: 13. In nucleotides, the CDR3 is TGTGCCAGCAGTTCCGGGACAGGGCAGGGCGAAAACTATGGCTACACCTTC. The encoded protein is CASSSGTGQGENYGYTF.

In its sample, this clone was seen a few times. This rearrangement joins TRBV29-1 to TRBJ2-7, with unresolved D. CDR1 and CDR2 (germline): SQVTM, ANQGSEA. The CDR3 totals 13 residues. Deletions cut 1 base from V and 2 bases from J, with 9 bases between. In DNA, the CDR3 is TGCAGCGTTGAAGGCGTCGGTCCCTACGAGCAGTACTTC. It codes for CSVEGVGPYEQYF.

The rearrangement links TRBV7-6 to TRBJ2-1; D ambiguous. This CDR3 comprises 15 residues. Germline V gene data show CDR1 as SGHVS and CDR2 as FNYEAQ. V lost 5 bases and J 0 bases, leaving 11 bases between the germline ends. DNA for the CDR3: TGTGCCAGCAGCCAGCGCGGTAGCTCCTACAATGAGCAGTTCTTC. Amino acid sequence: CASSQRGSSYNEQFF.

V is TRBV28 and J is TRBJ1-3; TRBD1 is a possible D gene (5 bases). Per germline, CDR1 MDHEN and CDR2 SYDVKM. The CDR3 is 16 residues long. Trimming removed 7 bases at V and 0 bases at J, with 16 bases between. This CDR3 reads CASTLPEGFSGNTIYF. The CDR3 DNA follows: TGTGCCAGCACTCTGCCCGAGGGGTTCTCTGGAAACACCATATATTTT. Supplemented by reference TRBV28 and TRBJ1-3, the full variable domain reads DVKVTQSSRYLVKRTGEKVFLECVQDMDHENMFWYRQDPGLGLRLIYFSYDVKMKEKGDIPEGYSVSREKKERFSLILESASTNQTSMYLCASTLPEGFSGNTIYFGEGSWLTVV.

The rearrangement links TRBV11-2 to TRBJ2-6; tentative D call: TRBD2 (5 bases). The CDR3 has 15 residues. The V end lost 1 base, the J end lost 2 bases, and 6 bases lay between the germline ends. Germline loops: CDR1 SGHAT, CDR2 FQNNGV. This chain's CDR3 is CASSLVGAGANVLTF. The CDR3 DNA is TGTGCCAGCAGCTTAGTCGGGGCTGGGGCCAACGTCCTGACTTTC.

The chain recombines TRBV4-1 with TRBJ1-1, with D unclear. The CDR3 is made up of 14 amino acids. With 3 bases removed from V and 3 bases from J, the gap between germline ends came to 11 bases. Per germline, CDR1 MGHRA and CDR2 YSYEKL. In DNA form, the CDR3 reads TGCGCCAGCAGCCACGGGCTTGGCGACACTGAAGCTTTCTTT. Translating it yields CASSHGLGDTEAFF.

As to this clone: At the DNA level, this CDR3 is encoded by other sequences in the same sample as well. The rearrangement uses TRBV7-7 and TRBJ1-4; 7 positions match TRBD1. Per germline, CDR1 SSHAT and CDR2 FNYEAQ (reference sequence). The CDR3 totals 17 residues. Trimming at V came to 1 base and at J to 8 bases, leaving 13 bases not matched to a gene. DNA of the CDR3: TGTGCCAGCAGCTTAGTTTGGCAGACAGGGTCAAAGGAAAAACTGTTTTTT. The encoded protein is CASSLVWQTGSKEKLFF.

The V gene is TRBV10-1, the J gene TRBJ1-6; 9 bases align to TRBD1. The V and J ends lost 7 bases and 11 bases, in that order; junction bases with no gene match: 12. The CDR3 is 15 amino acids. Germline V gene data show CDR1 as WNHNN and CDR2 as SYGVQD (reference sequence). CDR3 region: CASKDSDRGNPPLHF. The CDR3 DNA reads TGCGCCAGCAAGGACTCGGACAGGGGAAATCCACCCCTCCACTTT.

The chain recombines TRBV5-1 with TRBJ2-7, with 12 bases fitting TRBD1. With V trimmed by 4 bases and J by 4 bases, 9 bases remained unmatched. Germline V lookup: CDR1 SGHRS, CDR2 YFSETQ. The CDR3 has 16 amino acids. The CDR3 reads CASSLPGTGGGYEQYF. The CDR3 DNA sequence: TGCGCCAGCAGCCTCCCGGGGACAGGGGGCGGGTACGAGCAGTACTTC.

The CDR3 DNA sequence: TGTGCCAGCACCCGGACAGGCTCCTACAATGAGCAGTTCTTC. It specifies CASTRTGSYNEQFF. This sequence joins TRBV7-9 and TRBJ2-1, with 7 bases lining up with TRBD1. The germline V gene encodes CDR1 SEHNR and CDR2 FQNEAQ (reference sequence). V shed 7 bases and J 0 bases; nucleotides not matched to a gene: 3. The CDR3 length is 14 residues.

As concerns this clone: This may be a read error, as it is one base from a much larger clone. This specimen includes other DNA sequences encoding the same CDR3. V is TRBV30 and J is TRBJ1-1; D gene uncertain. The CDR3 is made up of 13 amino acids. V lost 0 bases and J lost 0, with 5 bases in between. Germline V lookup: CDR1 GTSNPN, CDR2 SVGIG (reference sequence). CDR3 DNA: TGTGCCTGGAGTGTACGAATGAACACTGAAGCTTTCTTT. Protein sequence: CAWSVRMNTEAFF.

The chain carries TRBV15 and TRBJ1-1, with TRBD1 as a possible D gene (5 bases). With 0 bases removed from V and 5 bases from J, the gap between germline ends came to 16 bases. Germline CDR1 LNHNV, CDR2 YYDKDF (reference sequence). The CDR3 has 16 amino acids. CDR3 sequence (DNA): TGTGCCACCAGCAGAGAATCAGGGCGTCAGGGTACTGAAGCTTTCTTT. Residues: CATSRESGRQGTEAFF.

To note about this clone: Other nucleotide sequences in the sample specify the same CDR3. The gene calls are TRBV7-2 and TRBJ2-1, with 8 bases that match TRBD1. The germline CDR1 and CDR2 sequences are SGHTA and FQGNSA. After removal of 3 bases from V and 9 bases from J, the junction contained 4 bases not matched to a gene. This CDR3 is built from 13 residues. CDR3 loop: CASSFGQGTEQFF. The CDR3 DNA reads TGTGCCAGCAGCTTCGGACAGGGCACTGAGCAGTTCTTC.

This rearrangement joins TRBV18 to TRBJ2-5; no clear D gene. Looked up from germline, CDR1 is KGHSH and CDR2 is LQKENI. The CDR3 runs to 15 residues. Trimming removed 2 bases from V and 5 bases from J, with 15 bases in between. In DNA form, the CDR3 reads TGTGCCAGCTCACCATATTTTGGGGTCCGGGAGACCCAGTACTTC. As protein: CASSPYFGVRETQYF.

The CDR3 DNA sequence: TGCGCCAGCAGCTTCATGGCAGAAACTTACGAGCAGTACTTC. Protein: CASSFMAETYEQYF. This sequence joins TRBV5-1 and TRBJ2-7; no definite D call. Trimming shortened V by 2 bases and J by 4 bases, and 13 bases separated the two germline ends. Germline CDR1 SGHRS, CDR2 YFSETQ. The length of the CDR3 is 14 residues. The whole variable domain, remainder taken from reference TRBV5-1 and TRBJ2-7, is KAGVTQTPRYLIKTRGQQVTLSCSPISGHRSVSWYQQTPGQGLQFLFEYFSETQRNKGNFPGRFSGRQFSNSRSEMNVSTLELGDSALYLCASSFMAETYEQYFGPGTRLTVT.

This chain joins TRBV5-1 and TRBJ2-4, with 7 bases aligning to TRBD1. V lost 4 bases to trimming and J lost 2 bases; unmatched junction nucleotides: 9. Germline-derived CDR1 and CDR2 are SGHRS and YFSETQ. The CDR3 contains 16 residues. In DNA, the CDR3 is TGCGCCAGCAGCGACCTGACAGGGCGAACCAAAAACATTCAGTACTTC. Amino acid sequence: CASSDLTGRTKNIQYF.

The genes are TRBV29-1 and TRBJ1-1; D gene ambiguous. The V and J ends lost 1 base and 4 bases respectively, with 10 bases between them. Germline V gene sequence: CDR1 SQVTM, CDR2 ANQGSEA. The CDR3 has 13 amino acids. CDR3 in amino acids: CSVEAGHLTEAFF. As DNA, the CDR3 is TGCAGCGTTGAAGCGGGTCACCTCACTGAAGCTTTCTTT.

The chain uses TRBV5-5 and TRBJ2-7; D gene ambiguous. Per germline, CDR1 SGHKS and CDR2 YYEKEE (reference sequence). V was pared by 4 bases and J by 5 bases, with 19 bases between. The CDR3 loop spans 15 amino acids. The CDR3 DNA follows: TGTGCCAGCAGCCTACTCCCTCACACGAGTGACGAGCAGTACTTC. As protein: CASSLLPHTSDEQYF.

The V gene is TRBV28, the J gene TRBJ2-1; no clear D gene. Germline lookup yields CDR1 MDHEN and CDR2 SYDVKM. Trimming removed 6 bases at V and 3 bases at J, with 12 bases between. The CDR3 runs to 14 residues. The CDR3 DNA follows: TGTGCCAGCAGCATTGTTGGTTACTACAATGAGCAGTTCTTC. This codes for CASSIVGYYNEQFF.

The chain employs TRBV6-5 and TRBJ2-1; the D gene is possibly TRBD1 (6 bases). Trimming pared 5 bases from V and 8 bases from J, leaving 16 bases between. CDR3 length equals 14 residues. In germline, CDR1 is MNHEY, CDR2 SVGAGI. In nucleotides, the CDR3 is TGTGCCAGCAGTAGACAGGAGTGGAAGTATGAGCAGTTCTTC. Translation gives CASSRQEWKYEQFF.

The gene calls are TRBV30 and TRBJ2-7, with 10 bases lining up with TRBD1. The CDR3 spans 13 residues. With 7 bases clipped from V and 3 bases from J, the junction kept 6 bases outside the gene matches. Germline CDR1 is GTSNPN and CDR2 is SVGIG (reference sequence). The CDR3 reads CAFGTGDFYEQYF. The CDR3 region has the DNA TGTGCCTTCGGGACAGGGGATTTCTACGAGCAGTACTTC.

This clone came up once. The chain combines TRBV15 with TRBJ2-7; no clear D. CDR3 length equals 17 residues. Per germline, CDR1 LNHNV and CDR2 YYDKDF (reference sequence). V lost 0 bases and J lost 0, with 15 bases in between. The CDR3 loop is CATSRDRLLLFSYEQYF. Written as DNA, the CDR3 is TGTGCCACCAGCAGAGATCGGTTACTTCTCTTCTCCTACGAGCAGTACTTC.

The V call is TRBV27, the J call TRBJ2-7; the D gene could be TRBD1 or TRBD2 (6 bases each). Trimming cost V 10 bases and J 7 bases, with 17 bases left between them. The CDR3 is 12 residues long. CDR1 MNHEY and CDR2 SMNVEV come from the germline V gene (reference sequence). The CDR3: CAIWGRGGEQYF. In DNA, the CDR3 is TGTGCCATCTGGGGGCGCGGAGGGGAGCAGTACTTC.